The 23 T cell receptor beta chains reported below all come from one sample, sequenced in a study of prognosis after radiotherapy for stage I lung cancer. From genomic DNA, two-round multiplex PCR was used to amplify TCR beta CDR3. The use of primers specific to each TRBV and TRBJ gene characterized first-round PCR. From the multiplex PCR reads, TCRdb called clonotypes with MiXCR, one entry per CDR3 protein. The table records around 25,000 distinct CDR3 sequences, about 34% of them present only once. The specimen was PBMCs, collected before or after stereotactic body radiation therapy (not recorded which). The receptors here all came from a donor of 50 years or more with non-small cell lung cancer.

In this sample, this clonotype turned up many times. V and J are TRBV7-8 and TRBJ2-1, with D hard to call. The CDR3 length is 15 residues. Trimming shortened V by 1 base and J by 6 bases, and 13 bases separated the two germline ends. In germline, CDR1 is SGHVS, CDR2 FQNEAQ. The CDR3, as DNA: TGTGCCAGCAGCTTAGTTGCTACGACTTCCAATGAGCAGTTCTTC. Residues: CASSLVATTSNEQFF.

Many counts were recorded for this clonotype. The gene calls are TRBV29-1 and TRBJ1-2; D is possibly TRBD1 (5 bases). The V gene's germline CDR1 is SQVTM and CDR2 ANQGSEA. V gave up 1 base and J gave up 5 bases, with 5 bases separating them. The CDR3 sequence is 11 residues long. CDR3 bases: TGCAGCGTTGAAGGGGGGTATGGCTACACCTTC. Amino acid sequence: CSVEGGYGYTF.

Worth noting for this clonotype: A much larger clone lies a single base off, so this may be a read error. V usage is TRBV6-1 and J usage is TRBJ2-2, with D possibly TRBD1 on 6 matching bases. CDR3 length: 15 amino acids. Per the germline V gene, CDR1 is MNHNS and CDR2 is SASEGT. Between the trimmed V and J ends, which lost 6 bases and 6 bases, there was a span of 17 bases. DNA of the CDR3: TGTGCCAGCAGATCCGGGACATGGTACGCCGGGGAGCTGTTTTTT. Its protein product is CASRSGTWYAGELFF.

The table lists this clonotype with many counts. The chain combines TRBV9 with TRBJ1-2; 10 bases match TRBD1. The CDR3 extends over 17 amino acids. J lost 2 bases, V lost 2 bases, and 9 bases had no gene match. From germline, CDR1 is SGDLS and CDR2 YYNGEE. Here the CDR3 reads CASSVAGTGVLNYGYTF. The CDR3 region has the DNA TGTGCCAGCAGCGTCGCCGGGACAGGGGTCTTAAACTATGGCTACACCTTC.

This clonotype appeared once. The chain recombines TRBV27 with TRBJ2-3; 7 bases fit TRBD1. With 7 bases clipped from V and 2 bases from J, the junction kept 12 bases outside the gene matches. The CDR3 sequence is 16 residues long. Germline V lookup: CDR1 MNHEY, CDR2 SMNVEV (reference sequence). The CDR3 loop is CASITTGQLYTDTQYF. The DNA of the CDR3 is TGTGCCAGCATCACAACGGGACAGCTTTACACAGATACGCAGTATTTT.

This clonotype was seen repeatedly, ten times or more. V usage is TRBV10-3 and J usage is TRBJ2-2, with 10 bases matching TRBD1. Trimming removed 4 bases from V and 4 bases from J; junction bases left unmatched: 3. The germline gives CDR1 ENHRY, CDR2 SYGVKD. The CDR3 loop spans 15 amino acids. CDR3 sequence: CAISVTGGSTGELFF. DNA for the CDR3: TGTGCCATCAGTGTGACAGGGGGCAGCACCGGGGAGCTGTTTTTT.

With regard to this clonotype: A far bigger clonotype differs at one base, so this is likely a read error. The chain links TRBV6-2 or TRBV6-3 to TRBJ2-1; no reliable D call. The CDR3 runs 12 residues. CDR1 is MNHEY and CDR2 is SVGEGT in the germline V gene. CDR3 nucleotides: TGTGCCAGCAGTCCTCAGAGCAATGAGCATTTCTTC. Translated: CASSPQSNEHFF.

In regard to this clonotype: A clone one base away is much larger, so this may be a read error. The J gene is TRBJ2-7, the V gene TRBV18; a possible D gene is TRBD1 (6 bases). The CDR3 length is 14 residues. Germline CDR1 is KGHSH and CDR2 is LQKENI. CDR3 loop: CASSPRTEGDEQHF. The DNA for the CDR3 is TGTGCCAGCTCACCTAGGACAGAGGGTGACGAGCAGCACTTC.

The J gene is TRBJ2-1, the V gene TRBV11-3, with 9 bases fitting TRBD2. Germline CDR1 is SGHNT and CDR2 is YENEEA. The junction had 14 bases not matched to a gene; V was cut back by 5 bases and J by 6 bases. The CDR3 totals 17 residues. DNA for the CDR3: TGTGCCAGCAGCCGCCTTGTTTGGGCTAGCGGGACCAATGAGCAGTTCTTC. Translating it yields CASSRLVWASGTNEQFF.

This clonotype was seen many times. The genes are TRBV7-8 and TRBJ1-4; D is perhaps TRBD1 (5 bases). Germline V CDR1 and CDR2: SGHVS, FQNEAQ. CDR3 length: 15 residues. V was pared by 4 bases and J by 8 bases, with 17 bases between. The CDR3 loop reads CASSSSRAGNEKLFF. The CDR3, as DNA: TGTGCCAGCAGCTCGTCCAGGGCAGGAAACGAAAAACTGTTTTTT.

This clonotype was detected many times. The chain uses TRBV19 and TRBJ1-3, with 9 positions matching TRBD1. There are 14 residues in the CDR3. Germline values: CDR1 LNHDA, CDR2 SQIVND (reference sequence). The trim removed 3 bases at V and 9 bases at J, leaving 6 bases unmatched. CDR3 DNA sequence: TGTGCCAGTAGTATCGGGACAGGGATCAGCACCATATATTTT. It is translated as CASSIGTGISTIYF.

To note about this clonotype: This may come from a read error, since a much larger clone is one base off. The chain links TRBV4-1 to TRBJ2-7; no clear D. Germline-derived CDR1 and CDR2 are MGHRA and YSYEKL. V lost 2 bases and J 2 bases, leaving 7 bases between the germline ends. The CDR3 has 13 residues. CDR3 amino acids: CASSQRIPYEQYF. CDR3 coding DNA: TGCGCCAGCAGCCAAAGAATACCCTACGAGCAGTACTTC.

This clonotype was counted at least ten times. CDR3 sequence reads: CASSLVTGGLLYNEQFF. CDR3 sequence (DNA): TGTGCCAGCAGCTTAGTAACAGGGGGACTCCTCTACAATGAGCAGTTCTTC. The rearrangement links TRBV11-3 to TRBJ2-1; 8 nucleotides agree with TRBD1. With V trimmed by 1 base and J by 3 bases, 8 bases remained unmatched. The germline V gene encodes CDR1 SGHNT and CDR2 YENEEA. The CDR3 consists of 17 residues.

This clonotype was seen ten or more times. The chain joins TRBV2 to TRBJ2-1; 8 bases line up with TRBD2. In germline, CDR1 is SNHLY, CDR2 FYNNEI. This CDR3 has 15 amino acids. V dropped 0 bases and J dropped 6; count of bases not matched to a gene: 4. The CDR3 DNA is TGTGCCAGCAGTGAAGCTGGCCGGGAGGGCAATGAGCAGTTCTTC. Its translation: CASSEAGREGNEQFF.

This clonotype was observed a handful of times. A read error likely explains this, since a far larger clone differs by one base. The chain uses TRBV6-2 or TRBV6-3 and TRBJ1-5, with D perhaps TRBD1 (5 bases). Trimming left V 4 bases short and J 14 bases short, with 12 bases between. CDR1 and CDR2 from the germline V gene are MNHEY and SVGEGT. The CDR3 contains 11 residues. The chain's CDR3 is CASSCGTHEHF. The DNA for the CDR3 is TGTGCCAGCAGTTGCGGGACCCATGAGCATTTT.

As to this clonotype: A far larger clone differs by one base, so this is likely a read error. The chain carries TRBV6-1 and TRBJ2-2, with a possible D match to TRBD2 (5 bases). CDR3 length: 14 residues. Germline values: CDR1 MNHNS, CDR2 SASEGT. The CDR3 region has the DNA TGTGCCAGCAGTGTGCACGAGAACACCGGGGAGCTGCTTTTT. Translating it yields CASSVHENTGELLF.

The rearrangement uses TRBV6-1 and TRBJ2-2; unclear D gene. Trimming took 10 bases from V and 4 from J, leaving 7 bases between them. The length of the CDR3 is 11 residues. Germline loops: CDR1 MNHNS, CDR2 SASEGT. The chain's CDR3 is CATLATGELFF. CDR3 sequence (DNA): TGTGCCACCTTGGCCACCGGGGAGCTGTTTTTT.

V gene TRBV28 combines with J gene TRBJ2-1, with TRBD1 as a possible D gene (5 bases). Trimming cost V 0 bases and J 8 bases, with 11 bases left between them. Germline V gene lookup returns CDR1 MDHEN and CDR2 SYDVKM. The CDR3 loop spans 14 amino acids. Here the CDR3 reads CASSLWGRSYEQFF. The CDR3 nucleotides read TGTGCCAGCAGTTTATGGGGGCGCTCCTATGAGCAGTTCTTC.

The chain uses TRBV28 and TRBJ2-7; 7 bases align to TRBD1. The V segment lost 5 bases and the J segment 3 bases; nucleotides outside the gene matches: 7. The CDR3 is made up of 14 amino acids. CDR1 is MDHEN and CDR2 is SYDVKM in the germline V gene. In DNA, the CDR3 is TGTGCCAGCAGTCGAGCCGGGACAGTCTACGAGCAGTACTTC. It codes for CASSRAGTVYEQYF.

This clonotype was recorded many times. V and J are TRBV12-3 or TRBV12-4 and TRBJ1-1; D may be TRBD1 (5 bases). The ends were cut back, 2 bases at V and 7 bases at J, with 20 bases in the middle. There are 16 residues in the CDR3. The CDR3 DNA sequence: TGTGCCAGCAGTTTATTGATGGGACCGAGGGGCGTTGAAGCTTTCTTT. This codes for CASSLLMGPRGVEAFF.

This clonotype occurred once. An end of the junction does not agree with germline; a read error may underlie this. This CDR3 reads CSAINSGDNVMTF. DNA for the CDR3: TGCAGTGCTATAAACTCTGGGGACAACGTCATGACTTTC. The chain is built from TRBV20-1 and TRBJ2-6; a weak D match, TRBD1 (6 bases). The CDR3 consists of 13 residues. Germline V gene data show CDR1 as DFQATT and CDR2 as SNEGSKA (reference sequence).

This clonotype was detected only once. This chain connects TRBV20-1 to TRBJ2-1, with a tentative D call TRBD2 (6 bases). The CDR3 contains 14 residues. V dropped 6 bases and J dropped 3 bases, with 15 bases sitting between them. Per the germline V gene, CDR1 is DFQATT and CDR2 is SNEGSKA (reference sequence). The CDR3 loop reads CSACDSGDYNEQFF. For the CDR3, the DNA is TGCAGTGCGTGTGATAGCGGAGACTACAATGAGCAGTTCTTC.

This chain joins TRBV27 and TRBJ2-1, with 9 bases that match TRBD1. V trimming: 4 bases; J trimming: 4 bases; junction bases outside the gene matches: 14. Germline CDR1 reads MNHEY; CDR2 reads SMNVEV (reference sequence). The CDR3 contains 18 residues. CDR3 nucleotides: TGTGCCAGCAGTTCTTTACCCGGGACAGGGTTTCGGTACAATGAGCAGTTCTTC. The encoded protein is CASSSLPGTGFRYNEQFF.